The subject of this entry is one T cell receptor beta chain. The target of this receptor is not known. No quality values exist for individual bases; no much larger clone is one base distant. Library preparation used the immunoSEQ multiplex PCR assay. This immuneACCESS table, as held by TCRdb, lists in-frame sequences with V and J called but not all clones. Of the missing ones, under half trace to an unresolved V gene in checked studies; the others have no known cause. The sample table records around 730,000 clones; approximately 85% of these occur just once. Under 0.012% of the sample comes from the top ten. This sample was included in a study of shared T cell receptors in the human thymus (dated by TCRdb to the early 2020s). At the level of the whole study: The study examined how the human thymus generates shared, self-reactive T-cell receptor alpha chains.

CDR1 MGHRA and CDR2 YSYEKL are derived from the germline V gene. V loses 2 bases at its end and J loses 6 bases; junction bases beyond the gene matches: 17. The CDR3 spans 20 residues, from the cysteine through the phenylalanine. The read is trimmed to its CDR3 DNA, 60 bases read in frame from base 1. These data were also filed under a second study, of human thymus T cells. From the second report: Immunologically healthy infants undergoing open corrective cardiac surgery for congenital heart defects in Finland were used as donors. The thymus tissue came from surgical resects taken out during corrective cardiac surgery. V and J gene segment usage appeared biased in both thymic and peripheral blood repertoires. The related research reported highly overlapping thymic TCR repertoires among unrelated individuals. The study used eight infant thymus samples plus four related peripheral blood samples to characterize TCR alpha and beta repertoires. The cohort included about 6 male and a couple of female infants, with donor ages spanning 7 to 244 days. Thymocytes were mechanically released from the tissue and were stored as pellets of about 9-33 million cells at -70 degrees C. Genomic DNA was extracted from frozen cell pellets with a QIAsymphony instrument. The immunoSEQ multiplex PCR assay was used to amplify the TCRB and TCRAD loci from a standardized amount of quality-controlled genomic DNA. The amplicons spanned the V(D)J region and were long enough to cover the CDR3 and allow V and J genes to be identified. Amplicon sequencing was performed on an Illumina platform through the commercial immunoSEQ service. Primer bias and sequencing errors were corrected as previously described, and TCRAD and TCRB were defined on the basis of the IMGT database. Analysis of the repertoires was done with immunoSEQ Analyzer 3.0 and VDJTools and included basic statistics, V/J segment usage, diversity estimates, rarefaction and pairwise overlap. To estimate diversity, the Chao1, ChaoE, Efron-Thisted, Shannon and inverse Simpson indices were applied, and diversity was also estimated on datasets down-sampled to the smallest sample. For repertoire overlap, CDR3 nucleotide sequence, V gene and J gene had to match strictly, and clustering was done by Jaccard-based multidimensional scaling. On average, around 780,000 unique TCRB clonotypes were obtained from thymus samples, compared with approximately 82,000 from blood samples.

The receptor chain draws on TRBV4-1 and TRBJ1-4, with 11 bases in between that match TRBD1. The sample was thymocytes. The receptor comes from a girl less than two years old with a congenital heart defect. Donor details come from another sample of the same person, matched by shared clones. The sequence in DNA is TGCGCCAGCAGCCAACTACTCGGAGAGGGACAGGGGGTAAAGGATGAAAAACTGTTTTTT. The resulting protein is CASSQLLGEGQGVKDEKLFF.